This T cell receptor (beta chain) was sequenced in a study of T cells after yellow fever vaccination. Findings and caveats of the study: From the bulk population, abundant clonotypes could contaminate and appear within FACS-sorted repertoires. Peaking on day 5 versus 15, the secondary response was faster but weaker.

This CDR3 has 15 amino acids. CDR1 and CDR2 from the germline V gene are MNHNS and SASEGT. Trimming cost V 3 bases and J 4 bases; bases outside gene matches: 3. 5'RACE template switching produced TCR cDNA carrying a universal primer site and UMIs. A single record per CDR3 protein comes from TCRdb applying MiXCR to the 5' RACE reads. The table includes 120,000 or so distinct CDR3 sequences, roughly 15% detected once. With regard to this clonotype: Its antigen is as yet unknown.

The TCR was taken from a man between 18 and 35 years old who received the YFV17D yellow fever vaccine. The chain combines TRBV6-1 with TRBJ2-1; 10 bases align to TRBD2. The sample in question was CD8+ T cells sorted from PBMCs, obtained 5 days after the yellow fever booster vaccination. The CDR3 protein is CASSEFSGGYNEQFF. The CDR3 bases are TGTGCCAGCAGTGAGTTTAGCGGGGGGTACAATGAGCAGTTCTTC.